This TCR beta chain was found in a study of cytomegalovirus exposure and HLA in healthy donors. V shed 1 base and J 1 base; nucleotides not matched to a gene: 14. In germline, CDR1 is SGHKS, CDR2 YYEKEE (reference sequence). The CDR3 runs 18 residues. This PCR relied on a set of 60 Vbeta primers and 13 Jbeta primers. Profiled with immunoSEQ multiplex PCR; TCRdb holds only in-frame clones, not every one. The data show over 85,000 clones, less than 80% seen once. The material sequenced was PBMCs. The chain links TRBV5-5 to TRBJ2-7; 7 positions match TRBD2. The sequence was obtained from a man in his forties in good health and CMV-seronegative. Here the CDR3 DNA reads TGTGCCAGCAGCTTGTTTAGCTTAAGAGGGAGGGTTTCCTACGAGCAGTACTTC. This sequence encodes CASSLFSLRGRVSYEQYF.